This is a list of T cell receptor beta chains from one sample in a study of blood T cell repertoires in COVID-19. Sequencing was performed with immunoSEQ multiplex PCR; in TCRdb, only in-frame clones are kept and a portion is missing. Among a few hundred thousand clones listed, about 82% were seen once. The source material was peripheral blood. All receptors derive from a human donor in a cohort sampled during active COVID-19. The conserved cysteine and the conserved F or W are not part of the CDR3 here. Each record gives: J gene, V gene, CDR3 protein.

>TRBJ1-5|TRBV19
ASSIPRGSVGNQPQH
>TRBJ1-5|TRBV2
ASRTGQGVQPQH
>TRBJ2-3|TRBV7-3
ASSPDRLAGYTDTQY
>TRBJ1-2|TRBV6-1
ASSEHWYGYT
>TRBJ1-1|TRBV4-1
ASSLRPGTANTEAF
>TRBJ2-5|TRBV7-8
ASSRYSQETQY
>TRBJ1-1|TRBV19
ASSIVGQRNTEAF
>TRBJ1-3|TRBV5-4
ASSLGGNGGNTIY
>TRBJ2-3|TRBV7-2
ASSLLAGGTDTQY
>TRBJ1-1|TRBV5-1
ASSPGQGGTEAF
>TRBJ2-7|TRBV7-3
ASSQTGGDEQY
>TRBJ1-1|TRBV5-1
ASSFQGVTEAF
>TRBJ2-7|TRBV3-1/TRBV3-2
ASSHTGVISYEQY
>TRBJ2-3|TRBV11-2
ASSLAYRTQY